This T cell receptor beta chain was obtained from a study of blood T cell dynamics during melanoma immunotherapy. Study information: Metastatic melanoma patients received first-line pembrolizumab or nivolumab plus ipilimumab. Overall study findings and caveats: Whether repertoire-driving clones were melanoma-specific could not be determined.

As for this clone: Antigen unknown.

The CDR3 runs to 14 residues. Specified time point: pre-treatment baseline. Samples come from before therapy and from week 3 after the first blockade cycle. Disease control meant complete response, partial response or stable disease at 12 weeks. Sequencing was performed with immunoSEQ multiplex PCR; in TCRdb, only in-frame clones are kept and a portion is missing. The data show fewer than 16,000 clones, over 75% seen once. The clonotype originates from a human donor with melanoma. Sequences were derived from blood, sampled from a patient treated with checkpoint blockade. V is TRBV12-1 and J is TRBJ2-5; no DNA check was done on the table's D call, TRBD1. TRBV12-1 has pseudogene status. CDR3 sequence: CASSFRDRGKTQYF. CDR3 coding DNA: TGTGCCAGCAGCTTTAGGGACAGGGGAAAGACCCAGTACTTC.